The 28 T cell receptor beta chains below were found in one sample sequenced in a study of T cell responses to AZD1222 COVID-19 vaccine. Generated by immunoSEQ multiplex PCR, the TCRdb table keeps only in-frame clones and is missing some. The table has over 130,000 clones, roughly 92% seen once. The specimen comprised peripheral blood, sampled on day 0 of AZD1222 vaccination. The source is an adult in good health.

The chain recombines TRBV20-1 with TRBJ2-5, with D tentatively TRBD1 (6 bases). CDR1 and CDR2 (germline): DFQATT, SNEGSKA (reference sequence). The CDR3 is made up of 11 amino acids. CDR3 in amino acids: CSVDRQETQYF. CDR3 nucleotides: TGCAGCGTAGACAGGCAAGAGACCCAGTACTTC.

About this clone itself: This CDR3 is also generated by other DNA sequences in the sample. The chain links TRBV5-1 to TRBJ1-4; D is possibly TRBD1 (5 bases). The CDR3 contains 15 residues. Germline V gene data show CDR1 as SGHRS and CDR2 as YFSETQ. Between the trimmed V and J ends, which lost 0 bases and 2 bases, there was a span of 8 bases. Here the CDR3 DNA reads TGCGCCAGCAGCTTGGGCAGGGCCACTAATGAAAAACTGTTTTTT. Its translation is CASSLGRATNEKLFF.

The gene calls are TRBV23-1 and TRBJ2-7; no clear D gene. TRBV23-1 is classed as an ORF, of uncertain function. Trimming pared 6 bases from V and 3 bases from J, leaving 15 bases between. The CDR3 is 14 residues long. CDR3 nucleotides: TGCGCCAGCAGCCCCGGCACAACGAGCTACGAGCAGTACTTC. Protein: CASSPGTTSYEQYF.

The gene calls are TRBV7-8 and TRBJ1-4, with D uncertain. Germline CDR1 reads SGHVS; CDR2 reads FQNEAQ. The CDR3 loop spans 14 amino acids. The V end was cut by 3 bases, the J end by 8 bases, with 13 bases between. CDR3 in amino acids: CASSFASTGEKLFF. Written as DNA, the CDR3 is TGTGCCAGCAGCTTTGCCTCGACCGGGGAAAAACTGTTTTTT.

The chain has TRBV3-1 (or the pseudogene TRBV3-2) and TRBJ2-1; 9 bases agree with TRBD2. V gave up 2 bases and J gave up 5 bases; unmatched junction bases: 19. Germline V gives CDR1 LGHDT, CDR2 YNNKEL (reference sequence). This CDR3 spans 20 amino acids. The DNA for the CDR3 is TGTGCCAGCAGCCAATCCGCCCGCGGGAGGGCCTTTAGGGCAAACAATGAGCAGTTCTTC. The encoded protein is CASSQSARGRAFRANNEQFF.

The rearrangement joins TRBV19 to TRBJ2-7, with D maybe TRBD1 (5 bases). This CDR3 has 16 amino acids. With 5 bases removed from V and 2 bases from J, the gap between germline ends came to 19 bases. Germline V CDR1 and CDR2: LNHDA, SQIVND (reference sequence). CDR3 sequence: CASSPLERTRTYEQYF. In DNA, the CDR3 is TGTGCCAGTAGTCCGTTAGAGAGGACAAGAACCTACGAGCAGTACTTC.

This rearrangement joins TRBV2 to TRBJ2-3; no clear D gene. The V gene lost 4 bases and the J gene lost 0 bases, with 14 bases spanning the gap. The CDR3 covers 16 residues. The germline V gene encodes CDR1 SNHLY and CDR2 FYNNEI. This CDR3 is CASSVGDLASTDTQYF. The CDR3 coding sequence is TGTGCCAGCAGTGTCGGAGACTTAGCTAGCACAGATACGCAGTATTTT.

This chain joins TRBV4-1 and TRBJ2-1; D remains ambiguous. The germline V and J ends were trimmed by 1 base and 5 bases, with 12 bases remaining between them. Germline-derived CDR1 and CDR2 are MGHRA and YSYEKL. There are 15 residues in the CDR3. The CDR3: CASSQGPSYHNEQFF. The CDR3, as DNA: TGCGCCAGCAGCCAAGGGCCCTCGTACCACAATGAGCAGTTCTTC.

This clone was found once. The chain joins TRBV7-2 to TRBJ1-1; D not certain. With 6 bases removed from V and 0 bases from J, the gap between germline ends came to 11 bases. The CDR3 covers 14 residues. Germline V CDR1 and CDR2: SGHTA, FQGNSA. The CDR3 nucleotides read TGTGCCAGCAGTAACAGCCCAATGAACACTGAAGCTTTCTTT. It specifies CASSNSPMNTEAFF. The full variable domain, completed using reference TRBV7-2 and TRBJ1-1, is GAGVSQSPSNKVTEKGKDVELRCDPISGHTALYWYRQSLGQGLEFLIYFQGNSAPDKSGLPSDRFSAERTGGSVSTLTIQRTQQEDSAVYLCASSNSPMNTEAFFGQGTRLTVV.

The chain couples TRBV3-1 (or the pseudogene TRBV3-2) to TRBJ2-3; 7 positions match TRBD1. V gave up 1 base and J gave up 1 base; unmatched junction bases: 5. Germline loops: CDR1 LGHDT, CDR2 YNNKEL (reference sequence). The CDR3 runs 16 residues. Here the CDR3 reads CASSQGGGQGTDTQYF. Written as DNA, the CDR3 is TGTGCCAGCAGCCAAGGAGGCGGACAGGGCACAGATACGCAGTATTTT.

The sample holds one count of this clone. V and J are TRBV2 and TRBJ1-6; D gene uncertain. The V end was cut by 0 bases, the J end by 10 bases, with 13 bases between. Germline CDR1 reads SNHLY; CDR2 reads FYNNEI. There are 15 residues in the CDR3. The CDR3 is CASSEAKGKRSPLHF. The CDR3 DNA is TGTGCCAGCAGTGAAGCGAAAGGGAAGCGGTCACCCCTCCACTTT.

This clone turned up a few times. This chain links TRBV3-1 (or the pseudogene TRBV3-2) with TRBJ1-4, with a tentative D call TRBD1 (5 bases). The CDR3 runs to 14 residues. Germline V lookup: CDR1 LGHDT, CDR2 YNNKEL (reference sequence). Between the trimmed V and J ends, which lost 1 base and 8 bases, there was a span of 11 bases. The CDR3 protein is CASSQGTSSEKLFF. The CDR3 coding sequence is TGTGCCAGCAGCCAAGGGACAAGTTCGGAAAAACTGTTTTTT.

V and J are TRBV20-1 and TRBJ2-1; 9 bases are shared with TRBD2. The germline V gene encodes CDR1 DFQATT and CDR2 SNEGSKA (reference sequence). The CDR3 sequence is 14 residues long. V was pared by 3 bases and J by 3 bases, with 3 bases of the junction left unmatched. The CDR3 DNA reads TGCAGTGCTAGTACTAGCGGGCTCTACAATGAGCAGTTCTTC. It translates to CSASTSGLYNEQFF.

There are a few counts of this clone. This rearrangement joins TRBV5-1 to TRBJ2-7, with TRBD1 identical over 7 bases. Germline V gene sequence: CDR1 SGHRS, CDR2 YFSETQ. The CDR3 length is 14 residues. V shed 4 bases, J shed 7 bases, and the junction held 11 bases outside the gene matches. CDR3 in DNA: TGCGCCAGCAGCAAAGGGACAGTCCCTTTGGAGCAGTACTTC. Residues: CASSKGTVPLEQYF.

This chain joins TRBV24-1 and TRBJ1-4; possibly TRBD1 for D (5 bases). CDR1 and CDR2 (germline): KGHDR, SFDVKD. V was cut by 4 bases and J by 5 bases, with 13 bases left in between. This CDR3 spans 15 amino acids. The CDR3 loop is CATSDKGIPNEKLFF. For the CDR3, the DNA is TGTGCCACCAGTGACAAGGGGATCCCAAATGAAAAACTGTTTTTT.

The gene calls are TRBV19 and TRBJ2-2, with TRBD2 matching 11 bases. The CDR3 has 16 residues. After removal of 3 bases from V and 7 bases from J, the junction contained 7 bases not matched to a gene. Germline CDR1 reads LNHDA; CDR2 reads SQIVND (reference sequence). CDR3 residues: CASSILLAGGYGELFF. The CDR3 DNA is TGTGCCAGTAGTATCCTCCTAGCGGGAGGTTACGGGGAGCTGTTTTTT.

This sequence joins TRBV6-5 and TRBJ1-6; D not certain. Looked up from germline, CDR1 is MNHEY and CDR2 is SVGAGI. The CDR3 spans 15 residues. Between the trimmed V and J ends, which lost 2 bases and 7 bases, there was a span of 12 bases. The CDR3 DNA is TGTGCCAGCAGTTACGGAGGGAACTCAAATTCACCCCTCCACTTT. As protein: CASSYGGNSNSPLHF.

V gene TRBV11-2 combines with J gene TRBJ1-3; D uncertain. Trimming removed 4 bases from V and 4 bases from J, with 11 bases in between. Per germline, CDR1 SGHAT and CDR2 FQNNGV. This CDR3 has 14 residues. The CDR3 loop is CASSWGGSGNTIYF. The CDR3 coding sequence is TGTGCCAGCAGCTGGGGTGGGTCCGGAAACACCATATATTTT. Drawing the rest from reference TRBV11-2 and TRBJ1-3, the complete variable domain is EAGVAQSPRYKIIEKRQSVAFWCNPISGHATLYWYQQILGQGPKLLIQFQNNGVVDDSQLPKDRFSAERLKGVDSTLKIQPAKLEDSAVYLCASSWGGSGNTIYFGEGSWLTVV.

This chain connects TRBV5-6 to TRBJ2-5; 7 nucleotides line up with TRBD2. The germline CDR1 and CDR2 sequences are SGHDT and YYEEEE. CDR3 length equals 15 residues. V trimming: 1 base; J trimming: 2 bases; junction bases outside the gene matches: 5. CDR3 sequence: CASSLLGGSQETQYF. The CDR3 region has the DNA TGTGCCAGCAGCTTGCTGGGGGGGTCTCAAGAGACCCAGTACTTC.

This clone was recorded once. The rearrangement joins TRBV24-1 to TRBJ2-3; 14 bases are shared with TRBD2. This CDR3 is built from 17 residues. Germline CDR1 reads KGHDR; CDR2 reads SFDVKD. With V trimmed by 5 bases and J by 5 bases, 8 bases remained unmatched. CDR3 loop: CATSGTSGGFKGDTQYF. For the CDR3, the DNA is TGTGCCACCAGTGGGACTAGCGGGGGGTTTAAAGGAGATACGCAGTATTTT.

V and J are TRBV27 and TRBJ1-2, with 7 bases identical to TRBD1. V lost 3 bases, J lost 4 bases, and 8 bases stayed unmatched. The CDR3 extends over 15 amino acids. The germline CDR1 and CDR2 sequences are MNHEY and SMNVEV (reference sequence). The CDR3 is CASSFWQGGFYGYTF. CDR3 nucleotides: TGTGCCAGCAGTTTTTGGCAGGGGGGATTCTATGGCTACACCTTC.

V is TRBV28 and J is TRBJ1-4; no reliable D call. The CDR3 is made up of 15 amino acids. Germline V gene data show CDR1 as MDHEN and CDR2 as SYDVKM. V dropped 4 bases and J dropped 0 bases, with 9 bases sitting between them. The CDR3 nucleotides read TGTGCCAGCAGTTCCCTAGTCGCAACTAATGAAAAACTGTTTTTT. This sequence encodes CASSSLVATNEKLFF. Drawing the rest from reference TRBV28 and TRBJ1-4, the complete variable domain is DVKVTQSSRYLVKRTGEKVFLECVQDMDHENMFWYRQDPGLGLRLIYFSYDVKMKEKGDIPEGYSVSREKKERFSLILESASTNQTSMYLCASSSLVATNEKLFFGSGTQLSVL.

The J gene is TRBJ2-7, the V gene TRBV7-2, with a possible D match to TRBD2 (5 bases). Looked up from germline, CDR1 is SGHTA and CDR2 is FQGNSA. V dropped 3 bases and J dropped 0 bases, with 6 bases sitting between them. This CDR3 is 13 amino acids long. The CDR3 reads CASSFGVSYEQYF. The CDR3, as DNA: TGTGCCAGCAGCTTCGGGGTCTCCTACGAGCAGTACTTC.

This CDR3 reads CASSEDRYNQPQHF. In DNA, the CDR3 is TGTGCCAGCAGTGAGGACAGGTATAATCAGCCCCAGCATTTT. The rearrangement links TRBV25-1 to TRBJ1-5; 7 bases match TRBD1. With V trimmed by 3 bases and J by 4 bases, 3 bases remained unmatched. The CDR3 is 14 residues long. CDR1 and CDR2 from the germline V gene are MGHDK and SYGVNS.

The CDR3 reads CASSSRRGDTEAFF. The CDR3 DNA sequence: TGTGCCAGCAGCTCAAGGAGGGGGGACACTGAAGCTTTCTTT. The V gene is TRBV9, the J gene TRBJ1-1, with D tentatively TRBD1 (6 bases). Germline values: CDR1 SGDLS, CDR2 YYNGEE. The CDR3 sequence is 14 residues long. V shed 4 bases and J shed 3 bases, with 13 bases lying between them.

The chain carries TRBV7-9 and TRBJ1-6; TRBD1 agrees at 7 bases. The CDR3 has 16 residues. Germline CDR1 reads SEHNR; CDR2 reads FQNEAQ (reference sequence). V lost 5 bases to trimming and J lost 5 bases; unmatched junction nucleotides: 9. CDR3 in DNA: TGTGCCAGCAGCGCACCTTGGGACAGCGATAATTCACCCCTCCACTTT. This encodes CASSAPWDSDNSPLHF.

The gene calls are TRBV19 and TRBJ1-3, with TRBD1 matching 11 bases. The V gene end was trimmed by 5 bases and the J gene end by 0 bases; junction bases not matched to a gene: 0. Germline V gene data show CDR1 as LNHDA and CDR2 as SQIVND (reference sequence). The CDR3 totals 15 residues. For the CDR3, the DNA is TGTGCCAGTAGTGGACAGGGGGCCTCTGGAAACACCATATATTTT. Translated, it gives CASSGQGASGNTIYF. The full variable domain, rest sourced from reference TRBV19 and TRBJ1-3, is DGGITQSPKYLFRKEGQNVTLSCEQNLNHDAMYWYRQDPGQGLRLIYYSQIVNDFQKGDIAEGYSVSREKKESFPLTVTSAQKNPTAFYLCASSGQGASGNTIYFGEGSWLTVV.

Here the CDR3 DNA reads TGTGCCAGCAGACAGTCCGGACAGTTCAATTCCTACAATGAGCAGTTCTTC. It specifies CASRQSGQFNSYNEQFF. This sequence joins TRBV3-1 (or the pseudogene TRBV3-2) and TRBJ2-1; D possibly corresponds to TRBD1 (6 bases). V dropped 6 bases and J dropped 1 base, with 19 bases sitting between them. The germline CDR1 and CDR2 sequences are LGHDT and YNNKEL (reference sequence). The CDR3 is 17 residues long.